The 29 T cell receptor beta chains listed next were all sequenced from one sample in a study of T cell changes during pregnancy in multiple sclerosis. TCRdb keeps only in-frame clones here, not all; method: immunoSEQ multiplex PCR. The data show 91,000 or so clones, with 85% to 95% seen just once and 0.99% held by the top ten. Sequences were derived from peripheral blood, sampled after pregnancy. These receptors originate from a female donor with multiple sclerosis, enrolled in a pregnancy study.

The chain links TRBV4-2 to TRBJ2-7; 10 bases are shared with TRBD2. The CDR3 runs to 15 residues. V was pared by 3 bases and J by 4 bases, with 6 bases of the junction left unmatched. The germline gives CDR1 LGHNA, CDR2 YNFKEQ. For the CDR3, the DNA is TGTGCCAGCAGCCACCCCCTAGCGGGAGTTTACGAGCAGTACTTC. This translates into CASSHPLAGVYEQYF.

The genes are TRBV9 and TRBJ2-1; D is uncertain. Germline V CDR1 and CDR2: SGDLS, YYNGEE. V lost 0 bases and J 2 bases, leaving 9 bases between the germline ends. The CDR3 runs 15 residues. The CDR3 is CASSVELNAYNEQFF. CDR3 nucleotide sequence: TGTGCCAGCAGCGTAGAACTAAACGCCTACAATGAGCAGTTCTTC.

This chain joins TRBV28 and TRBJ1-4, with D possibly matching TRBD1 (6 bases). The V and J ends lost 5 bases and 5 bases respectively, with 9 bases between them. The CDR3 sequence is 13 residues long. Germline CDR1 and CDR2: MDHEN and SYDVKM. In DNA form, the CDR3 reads TGTGCCAGCAGTCCTACAGGGAATGAAAAACTGTTTTTT. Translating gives CASSPTGNEKLFF.

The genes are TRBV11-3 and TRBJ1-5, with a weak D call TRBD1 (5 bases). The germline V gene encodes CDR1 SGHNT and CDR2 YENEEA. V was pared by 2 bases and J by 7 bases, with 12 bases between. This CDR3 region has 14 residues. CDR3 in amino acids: CASSLRAGMQPQHF. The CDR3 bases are TGTGCCAGCAGCTTAAGGGCAGGGATGCAGCCCCAGCATTTT.

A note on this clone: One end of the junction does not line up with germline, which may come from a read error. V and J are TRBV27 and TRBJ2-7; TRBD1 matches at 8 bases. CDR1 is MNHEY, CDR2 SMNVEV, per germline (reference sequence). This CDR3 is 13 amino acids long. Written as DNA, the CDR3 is TGTGCCAGCAGTTTAAGGACAGGGTACGAGCAGTACTTT. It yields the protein CASSLRTGYEQYF.

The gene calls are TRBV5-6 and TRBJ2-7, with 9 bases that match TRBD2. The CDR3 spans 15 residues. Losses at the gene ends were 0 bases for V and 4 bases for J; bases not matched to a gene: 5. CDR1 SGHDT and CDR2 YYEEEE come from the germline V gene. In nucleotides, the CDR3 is TGTGCCAGCAGCTTGGAGGCTAGCGGGATATACGAGCAGTACTTC. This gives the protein CASSLEASGIYEQYF.

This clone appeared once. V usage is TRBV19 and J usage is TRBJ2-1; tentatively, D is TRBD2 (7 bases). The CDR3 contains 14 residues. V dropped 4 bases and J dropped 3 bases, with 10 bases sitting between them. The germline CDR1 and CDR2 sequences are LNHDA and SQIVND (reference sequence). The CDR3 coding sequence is TGTGCCAGTAGTAACGGGGGGCTCTACAATGAGCAGTTCTTC. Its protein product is CASSNGGLYNEQFF.

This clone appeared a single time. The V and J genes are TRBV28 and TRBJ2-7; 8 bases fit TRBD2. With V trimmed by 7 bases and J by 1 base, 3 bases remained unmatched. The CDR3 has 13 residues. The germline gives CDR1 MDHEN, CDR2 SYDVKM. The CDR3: CASISGRSYEQYF. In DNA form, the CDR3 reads TGTGCCAGCATCAGCGGGAGATCCTACGAGCAGTACTTC.

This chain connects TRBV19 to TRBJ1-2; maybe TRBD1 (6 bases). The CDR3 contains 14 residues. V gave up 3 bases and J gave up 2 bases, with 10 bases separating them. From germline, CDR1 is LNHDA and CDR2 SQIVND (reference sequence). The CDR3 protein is CASSMATGNYGYTF. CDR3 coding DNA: TGTGCCAGTAGTATGGCTACAGGGAACTATGGCTACACCTTC.

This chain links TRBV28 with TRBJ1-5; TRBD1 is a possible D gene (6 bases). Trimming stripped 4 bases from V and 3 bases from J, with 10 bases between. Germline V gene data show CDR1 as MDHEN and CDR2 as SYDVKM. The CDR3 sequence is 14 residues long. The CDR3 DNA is TGTGCCAGCAGTTGGGGGGGCTTCAATCAGCCCCAGCATTTT. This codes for CASSWGGFNQPQHF.

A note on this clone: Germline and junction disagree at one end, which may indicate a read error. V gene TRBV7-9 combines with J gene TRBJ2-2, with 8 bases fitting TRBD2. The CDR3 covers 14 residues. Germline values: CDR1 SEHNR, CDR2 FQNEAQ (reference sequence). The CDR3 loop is CASSFAGGTVELFF. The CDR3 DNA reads TGTGCCAGCAGCTTCGCGGGGGGAACCGTGGAGCTGTTTTTT.

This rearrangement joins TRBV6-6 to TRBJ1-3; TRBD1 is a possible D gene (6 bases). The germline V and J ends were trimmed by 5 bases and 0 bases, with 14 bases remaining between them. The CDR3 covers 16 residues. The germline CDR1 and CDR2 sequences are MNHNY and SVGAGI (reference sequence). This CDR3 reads CASSQKPQGSGNTIYF. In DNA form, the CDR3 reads TGTGCCAGCAGTCAAAAGCCACAGGGCTCTGGAAACACCATATATTTT.

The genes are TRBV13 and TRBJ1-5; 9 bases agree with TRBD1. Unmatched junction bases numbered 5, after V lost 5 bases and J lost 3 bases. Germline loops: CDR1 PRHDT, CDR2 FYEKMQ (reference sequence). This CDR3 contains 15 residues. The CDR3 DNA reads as TGTGCCAGCAGCCCGGGACAGGGTCCCAATCAGCCCCAGCATTTT. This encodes CASSPGQGPNQPQHF.

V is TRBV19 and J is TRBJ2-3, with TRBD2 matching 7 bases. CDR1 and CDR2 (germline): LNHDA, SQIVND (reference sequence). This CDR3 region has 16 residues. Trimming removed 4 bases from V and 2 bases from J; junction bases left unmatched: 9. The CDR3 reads CASSKVQRGFTDTQYF. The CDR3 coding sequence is TGTGCCAGTAGTAAAGTCCAGCGGGGCTTCACAGATACGCAGTATTTT.

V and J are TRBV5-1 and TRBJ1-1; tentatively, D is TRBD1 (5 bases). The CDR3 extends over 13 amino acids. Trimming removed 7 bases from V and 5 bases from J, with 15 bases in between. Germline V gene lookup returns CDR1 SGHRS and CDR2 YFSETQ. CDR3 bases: TGCGCCAGCGGGACTTCAGTGGGGACTGAAGCTTTCTTT. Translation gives CASGTSVGTEAFF.

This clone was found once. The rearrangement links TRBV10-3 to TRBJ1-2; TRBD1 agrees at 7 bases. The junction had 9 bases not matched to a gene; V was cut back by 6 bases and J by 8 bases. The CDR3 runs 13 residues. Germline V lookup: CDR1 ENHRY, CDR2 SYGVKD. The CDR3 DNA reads TGTGCCATCAGGCAGACAGGGAAGGGCGGCTACACCTTC. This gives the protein CAIRQTGKGGYTF.

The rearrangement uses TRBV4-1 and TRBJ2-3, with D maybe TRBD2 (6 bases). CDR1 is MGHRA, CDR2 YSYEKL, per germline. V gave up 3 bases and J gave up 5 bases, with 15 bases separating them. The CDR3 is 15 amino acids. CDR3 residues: CASSQETGVGDTQYF. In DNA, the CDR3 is TGCGCCAGCAGCCAGGAAACGGGAGTAGGAGATACGCAGTATTTT.

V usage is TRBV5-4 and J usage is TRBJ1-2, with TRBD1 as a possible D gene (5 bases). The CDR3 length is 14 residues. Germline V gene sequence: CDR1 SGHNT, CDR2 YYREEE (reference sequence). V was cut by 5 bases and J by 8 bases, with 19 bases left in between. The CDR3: CASRPGGSGRGYTF. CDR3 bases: TGTGCCAGCAGGCCCGGGGGGTCTGGAAGGGGCTACACCTTC.

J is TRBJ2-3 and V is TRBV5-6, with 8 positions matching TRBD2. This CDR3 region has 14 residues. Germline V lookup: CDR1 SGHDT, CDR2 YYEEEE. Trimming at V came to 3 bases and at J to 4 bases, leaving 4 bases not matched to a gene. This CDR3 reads CASSSGLAPDTQYF. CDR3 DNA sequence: TGTGCCAGCAGCTCAGGACTAGCTCCAGATACGCAGTATTTT.

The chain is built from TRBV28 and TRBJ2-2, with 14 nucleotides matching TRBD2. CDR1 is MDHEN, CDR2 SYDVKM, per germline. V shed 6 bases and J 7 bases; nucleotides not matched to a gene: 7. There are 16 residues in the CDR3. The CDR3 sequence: CASSRGLAGEVGELFF. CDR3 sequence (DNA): TGTGCCAGCAGCCGGGGACTAGCGGGGGAGGTCGGGGAGCTGTTTTTT.

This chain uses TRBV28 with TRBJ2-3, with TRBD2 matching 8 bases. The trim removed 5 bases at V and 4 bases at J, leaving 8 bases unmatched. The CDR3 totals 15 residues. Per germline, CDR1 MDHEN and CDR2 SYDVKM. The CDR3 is CASSQRESGADTQYF. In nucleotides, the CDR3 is TGTGCCAGCAGTCAGCGGGAGTCAGGGGCAGATACGCAGTATTTT.

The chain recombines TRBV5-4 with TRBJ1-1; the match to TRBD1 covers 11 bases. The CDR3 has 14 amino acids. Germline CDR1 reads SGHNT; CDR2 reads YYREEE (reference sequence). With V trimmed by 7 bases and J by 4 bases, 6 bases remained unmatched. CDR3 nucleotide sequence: TGTGCCAGCGGGGGACAGGGGGTCGGCACTGAAGCTTTCTTT. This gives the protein CASGGQGVGTEAFF.

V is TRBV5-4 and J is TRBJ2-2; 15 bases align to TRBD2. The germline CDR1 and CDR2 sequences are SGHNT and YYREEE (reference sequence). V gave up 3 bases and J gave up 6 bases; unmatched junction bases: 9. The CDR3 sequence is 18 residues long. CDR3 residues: CASSSAGLAGGASGELFF. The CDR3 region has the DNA TGTGCCAGCAGCTCCGCGGGACTAGCGGGAGGAGCTTCCGGGGAGCTGTTTTTT.

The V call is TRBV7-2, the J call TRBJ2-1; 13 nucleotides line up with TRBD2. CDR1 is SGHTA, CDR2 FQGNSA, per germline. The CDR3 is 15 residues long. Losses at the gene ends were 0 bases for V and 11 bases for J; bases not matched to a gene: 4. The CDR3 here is CASSLALGLAGKQFF. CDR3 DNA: TGTGCCAGCAGCTTAGCCCTGGGACTAGCGGGAAAGCAGTTCTTC.

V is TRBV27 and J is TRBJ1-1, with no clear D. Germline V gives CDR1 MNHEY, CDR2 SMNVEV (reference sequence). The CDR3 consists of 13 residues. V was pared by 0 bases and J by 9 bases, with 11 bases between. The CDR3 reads CASSLSTGEKAFF. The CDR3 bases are TGTGCCAGCAGTTTATCGACCGGGGAAAAAGCTTTCTTT.

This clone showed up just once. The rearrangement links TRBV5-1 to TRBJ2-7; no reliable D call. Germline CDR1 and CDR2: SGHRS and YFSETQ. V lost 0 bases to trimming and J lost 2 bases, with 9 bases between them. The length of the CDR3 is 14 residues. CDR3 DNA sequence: TGCGCCAGCAGCTTGGCTCAGGCCCCCTACGAGCAGTACTTC. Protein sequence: CASSLAQAPYEQYF.

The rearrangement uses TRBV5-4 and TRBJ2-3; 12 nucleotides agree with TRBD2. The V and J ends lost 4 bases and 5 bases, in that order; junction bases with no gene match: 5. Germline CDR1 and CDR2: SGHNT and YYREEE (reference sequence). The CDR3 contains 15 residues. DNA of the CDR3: TGTGCCAGCAGCCCCTGGACTAGCGGGATAGATACGCAGTATTTT. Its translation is CASSPWTSGIDTQYF.

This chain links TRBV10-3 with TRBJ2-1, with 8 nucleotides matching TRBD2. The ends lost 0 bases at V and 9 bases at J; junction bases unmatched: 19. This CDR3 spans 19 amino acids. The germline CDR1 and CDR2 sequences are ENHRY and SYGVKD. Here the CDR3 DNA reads TGTGCCATCAGTGAGTCGGTGTCGGGGGGATGGAGCGGGAGTGCTGAGCAGTTCTTC. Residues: CAISESVSGGWSGSAEQFF.

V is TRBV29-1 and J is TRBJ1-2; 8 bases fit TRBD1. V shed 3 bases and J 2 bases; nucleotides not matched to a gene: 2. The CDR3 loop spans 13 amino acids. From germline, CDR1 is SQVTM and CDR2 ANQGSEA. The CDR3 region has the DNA TGCAGCGTTGATGACAGGGGAAACTATGGCTACACCTTC. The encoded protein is CSVDDRGNYGYTF.